One sample yielded the 20 T cell receptor beta chains listed below, sequenced in a study of somatic mutations in cytotoxic T cells in rheumatoid arthritis. Measured with immunoSEQ multiplex PCR; TCRdb has only the in-frame clones, and not every one. The sample has more than 20,000 clones; roughly 80% are singletons. Source material: CD8+ T cells sorted from blood. The receptors here all came from an adult with rheumatoid arthritis.

CDR3 protein: CASSLGTLAGARTDTQYF. The CDR3 bases are TGTGCCAGCAGCCTAGGGACTTTAGCGGGGGCCCGCACAGATACGCAGTATTTT. The J gene is TRBJ2-3, the V gene TRBV9; TRBD2 agrees at 9 bases. Germline CDR1 is SGDLS and CDR2 is YYNGEE. V was pared by 4 bases and J by 1 base, with 13 bases of the junction left unmatched. This CDR3 is 18 amino acids long.

This sequence joins TRBV2 and TRBJ1-3; D is uncertain. The germline gives CDR1 SNHLY, CDR2 FYNNEI. V was shortened by 1 base and J by 2 bases, with 9 bases between the two germline ends. The CDR3 totals 15 residues. CDR3 nucleotides: TGTGCCAGCAGTGAAGTGGCGGTCCCTGGAAACACCATATATTTT. Translation gives CASSEVAVPGNTIYF.

The chain couples TRBV5-1 to TRBJ1-1; D may be TRBD1 (6 bases). V lost 5 bases and J lost 5, with 22 bases in between. This CDR3 comprises 16 residues. Germline CDR1 SGHRS, CDR2 YFSETQ. CDR3 protein: CASSPSRARGETEAFF. The CDR3 DNA reads as TGCGCCAGCAGTCCCTCTCGGGCCAGGGGTGAGACTGAAGCTTTCTTT.

This clone was seen a handful of times. The chain carries TRBV7-9 and TRBJ1-4; no reliable D call. This CDR3 contains 15 residues. V was clipped by 7 bases and J by 8 bases, with 20 bases between them. CDR1 and CDR2 from the germline V gene are SEHNR and FQNEAQ (reference sequence). DNA for the CDR3: TGTGCCAGCACCGCAGATTGGCAGGCGGGGGAAAAACTGTTTTTT. Translated: CASTADWQAGEKLFF.

The CDR3 loop is CSVDHYPDMLNEGYTF. CDR3 sequence (DNA): TGCAGCGTTGACCACTACCCGGACATGCTAAACGAGGGCTACACCTTC. The chain combines TRBV29-1 with TRBJ1-2; D is perhaps TRBD1 (5 bases). From germline, CDR1 is SQVTM and CDR2 ANQGSEA. This CDR3 contains 16 residues. Trimming shortened V by 3 bases and J by 8 bases, and 25 bases separated the two germline ends.

The chain carries TRBV7-9 and TRBJ2-7, with D hard to call. This CDR3 contains 14 residues. Germline V gene sequence: CDR1 SEHNR, CDR2 FQNEAQ (reference sequence). Trimming took off 3 bases at V and 2 bases at J, with 11 bases between the two ends. The CDR3 is CASSFSAGAYEQYF. The CDR3 DNA is TGTGCCAGCAGCTTTTCTGCAGGAGCCTACGAGCAGTACTTC.

V and J are TRBV14 and TRBJ2-7, with D hard to call. The V end was cut by 5 bases, the J end by 2 bases, with 10 bases between. From germline, CDR1 is SGHDN and CDR2 FVKESK. The length of the CDR3 is 13 residues. The CDR3 sequence: CASSKDLPYEQYF. Written as DNA, the CDR3 is TGTGCCAGCAGCAAGGACCTGCCCTACGAGCAGTACTTC.

The J gene is TRBJ2-2, the V gene TRBV6-5; the D is unclear. With 0 bases removed from V and 10 bases from J, the gap between germline ends came to 6 bases. The CDR3 totals 12 residues. Germline V gene data show CDR1 as MNHEY and CDR2 as SVGAGI. DNA for the CDR3: TGTGCCAGCAGTTACTCACCCCTGGAGCTGTTTTTT. Protein product: CASSYSPLELFF.

The chain couples TRBV18 to TRBJ2-3, with 11 bases fitting TRBD2. The CDR3 loop spans 16 amino acids. CDR1 is KGHSH and CDR2 is LQKENI in the germline V gene. The junction had 8 bases not matched to a gene; V was cut back by 6 bases and J by 3 bases. This CDR3 reads CASSPLAGGPTDTQYF. CDR3 in DNA: TGTGCCAGCTCCCCCCTAGCGGGGGGACCGACAGATACGCAGTATTTT.

The V call is TRBV5-1, the J call TRBJ2-1; 11 positions match TRBD2. This CDR3 region has 16 residues. From germline, CDR1 is SGHRS and CDR2 YFSETQ. V was clipped by 1 base and J by 7 bases; unmatched bases: 7. The CDR3: CASSLFSGGAGNEQFF. CDR3 bases: TGCGCCAGCAGCTTGTTTAGCGGGGGGGCGGGGAATGAGCAGTTCTTC.

This clone has only a few counts. The gene calls are TRBV18 and TRBJ1-1; D unclear. Germline-derived CDR1 and CDR2 are KGHSH and LQKENI. Trimming pared 6 bases from V and 0 bases from J, leaving 17 bases between. The CDR3 is made up of 16 amino acids. CDR3 residues: CASSPIDGSMNTEAFF. CDR3 DNA: TGTGCCAGCTCTCCAATTGACGGATCCATGAACACTGAAGCTTTCTTT. Using reference TRBV18 and TRBJ1-1 for the parts outside the CDR3, the full variable domain is NAGVMQNPRHLVRRRGQEARLRCSPMKGHSHVYWYRQLPEEGLKFMVYLQKENIIDESGMPKERFSAEFPKEGPSILRIQQVVRGDSAAYFCASSPIDGSMNTEAFFGQGTRLTVV.

The J gene is TRBJ1-4, the V gene TRBV9, with D perhaps TRBD1 (5 bases). CDR3 length: 14 amino acids. Germline CDR1 SGDLS, CDR2 YYNGEE. Trimming took 6 bases from V and 0 from J, leaving 9 bases between them. The DNA of the CDR3 is TGTGCCAGCAACCAGGGTTCAACTAATGAAAAACTGTTTTTT. This encodes CASNQGSTNEKLFF.

The chain combines TRBV27 with TRBJ2-1; 7 bases align to TRBD2. CDR3 length equals 16 residues. Germline CDR1 reads MNHEY; CDR2 reads SMNVEV (reference sequence). The ends lost 4 bases at V and 0 bases at J; junction bases unmatched: 6. The CDR3: CASSSGAGISYNEQFF. The CDR3 DNA sequence: TGTGCCAGCAGTTCCGGAGCGGGGATCTCCTACAATGAGCAGTTCTTC.

This chain uses TRBV11-2 with TRBJ2-1; TRBD2 matches 8 bases. This CDR3 contains 15 residues. Germline V gene sequence: CDR1 SGHAT, CDR2 FQNNGV. V was clipped by 3 bases and J by 2 bases; unmatched bases: 3. CDR3 sequence reads: CASSFPGGAYNEQFF. CDR3 nucleotide sequence: TGTGCCAGCAGCTTCCCGGGGGGGGCCTACAATGAGCAGTTCTTC. Using reference TRBV11-2 and TRBJ2-1 for the parts outside the CDR3, the full variable domain is EAGVAQSPRYKIIEKRQSVAFWCNPISGHATLYWYQQILGQGPKLLIQFQNNGVVDDSQLPKDRFSAERLKGVDSTLKIQPAKLEDSAVYLCASSFPGGAYNEQFFGPGTRLTVL.

The chain has TRBV10-3 and TRBJ1-1; 7 bases align to TRBD1. CDR3 length: 20 amino acids. Per the germline V gene, CDR1 is ENHRY and CDR2 is SYGVKD. Trimming removed 6 bases from V and 0 bases from J; junction bases left unmatched: 22. The CDR3 DNA follows: TGTGCCATCAGACCGTCCGGGACAGCTCCGCCTATTAGAATGAACACTGAAGCTTTCTTT. Translated: CAIRPSGTAPPIRMNTEAFF.

The CDR3, as DNA: TGTGCCACCAGCAGAGTTCGGCTTCAGCCCCAGCATTTT. Amino acid sequence: CATSRVRLQPQHF. This chain joins TRBV15 and TRBJ1-5; D is unresolved. The germline V gene has CDR1 LNHNV and CDR2 YYDKDF (reference sequence). There are 13 residues in the CDR3. Trimming left V 1 base short and J 6 bases short, with 7 bases between.

V and J are TRBV5-1 and TRBJ1-6; D not resolved. Germline V gene data show CDR1 as SGHRS and CDR2 as YFSETQ. V lost 3 bases to trimming and J lost 0 bases, with 7 bases between them. The CDR3 length is 15 residues. CDR3 in DNA: TGCGCCAGCAGCTATGCTGGCTCCTATAATTCACCCCTCCACTTT. Its translation: CASSYAGSYNSPLHF.

CDR3 sequence: CSVEVARVRETQYF. As DNA, the CDR3 is TGCAGCGTTGAAGTAGCCCGGGTCCGAGAGACCCAGTACTTC. The chain links TRBV29-1 to TRBJ2-5; the D is unclear. Trimming pared 1 base from V and 4 bases from J, leaving 13 bases between. Germline CDR1 SQVTM, CDR2 ANQGSEA. This CDR3 contains 14 residues.

The chain uses TRBV5-6 and TRBJ2-5; possible D gene TRBD2, 6 bases. Germline CDR1 is SGHDT and CDR2 is YYEEEE. V was clipped by 6 bases and J by 2 bases, with 14 bases between them. This CDR3 contains 14 residues. CDR3 loop: CASTGGEVQETQYF. The CDR3 DNA reads TGTGCCAGCACCGGGGGAGAAGTTCAAGAGACCCAGTACTTC. Using reference TRBV5-6 and TRBJ2-5 for the parts outside the CDR3, the full variable domain is DAGVTQSPTHLIKTRGQQVTLRCSPKSGHDTVSWYQQALGQGPQFIFQYYEEEERQRGNFPDRFSGHQFPNYSSELNVNALLLGDSALYLCASTGGEVQETQYFGPGTRLLVL.

This clone was counted once. The chain has TRBV5-6 and TRBJ2-7; D perhaps matches TRBD2 (6 bases). The length of the CDR3 is 14 residues. Deletions cut 4 bases from V and 3 bases from J, with 14 bases between. Germline CDR1 reads SGHDT; CDR2 reads YYEEEE. CDR3 protein: CASSQRDFGYEQYF. CDR3 nucleotides: TGTGCCAGCAGCCAACGGGACTTTGGCTACGAGCAGTACTTC.